The next 32 T cell receptor beta chains were all read from a single sample in a study of shared clonotypes between healthy human individuals. Clones were read by immunoSEQ multiplex PCR, and TCRdb kept only the in-frame ones, dropping some. The sample yields around 530,000 clones, around 77% seen once. Sequencing was carried out using PBMCs. The receptors derive from a woman in her forties in good health. Some clones in this sample may be carry-over from other donors' samples.

The genes are TRBV6-1 and TRBJ1-2, with no clear D. The germline V gene has CDR1 MNHNS and CDR2 SASEGT. The CDR3 is made up of 15 amino acids. V lost 3 bases and J lost 4, with 15 bases in between. CDR3 region: CASSEWRVVAYGYTF. CDR3 in DNA: TGTGCCAGCAGTGAGTGGAGGGTAGTTGCCTATGGCTACACCTTC.

This clone was found many times. The CDR3 sequence: CATQPLLAGDHNEQFF. The CDR3 nucleotides are TGTGCCACCCAACCCCTCCTAGCGGGGGACCACAATGAGCAGTTCTTC. The chain is built from TRBV19 and TRBJ2-1, with 10 bases fitting TRBD2. The ends lost 10 bases at V and 5 bases at J; junction bases unmatched: 14. The germline V gene has CDR1 LNHDA and CDR2 SQIVND (reference sequence). The CDR3 spans 16 residues.

This chain links TRBV5-6 with TRBJ2-3; TRBD2 matches at 8 bases. Per germline, CDR1 SGHDT and CDR2 YYEEEE. With 1 base clipped from V and 2 bases from J, the junction kept 6 bases outside the gene matches. This CDR3 spans 16 amino acids. Written as DNA, the CDR3 is TGTGCCAGCAGCTTGACCGGGACTAGGGCCACAGATACGCAGTATTTT. This codes for CASSLTGTRATDTQYF.

The J gene is TRBJ2-1, the V gene TRBV7-2, with 9 bases that match TRBD2. With V trimmed by 2 bases and J by 5 bases, 7 bases remained unmatched. Germline V gives CDR1 SGHTA, CDR2 FQGNSA. The CDR3 contains 16 residues. The CDR3 loop reads CASSLQSGRKDNEQFF. In DNA form, the CDR3 reads TGTGCCAGCAGCTTACAAAGCGGGAGGAAAGACAATGAGCAGTTCTTC.

The rearrangement joins TRBV7-9 to TRBJ2-1; D gene ambiguous. CDR3 size: 12 residues. V shed 1 base and J shed 6 bases, with 4 bases lying between them. From germline, CDR1 is SEHNR and CDR2 FQNEAQ (reference sequence). The CDR3 reads CASSLVLNEQFF. CDR3 DNA: TGTGCCAGCAGCTTAGTCCTCAATGAGCAGTTCTTC.

The V call is TRBV11-1, the J call TRBJ1-1; TRBD1 is a possible D gene (5 bases). CDR3 length: 13 amino acids. Germline V gene lookup returns CDR1 SGHAT and CDR2 FQDESV (reference sequence). The V and J ends lost 5 bases and 8 bases respectively, with 15 bases between them. CDR3 loop: CASSNRLWEEAFF. The DNA for the CDR3 is TGTGCCAGCAGCAACAGGTTATGGGAGGAAGCTTTCTTT.

The count of this clone is one. The J gene is TRBJ2-1, the V gene TRBV5-6; D uncertain. The germline gives CDR1 SGHDT, CDR2 YYEEEE. The length of the CDR3 is 12 residues. Trimming removed 1 base at V and 3 bases at J, with 2 bases between. The CDR3 protein is CASSLLYNEQFF. As DNA, the CDR3 is TGTGCCAGCAGCTTGCTCTACAATGAGCAGTTCTTC.

This chain connects TRBV5-1 to TRBJ2-3; 11 bases align to TRBD2. CDR1 SGHRS and CDR2 YFSETQ come from the germline V gene. Losses at the gene ends were 1 base for V and 1 base for J; bases not matched to a gene: 2. The CDR3 is 16 amino acids. The DNA of the CDR3 is TGCGCCAGCAGCTTGTTACTAGCGGGGGGCACAGATACGCAGTATTTT. Protein product: CASSLLLAGGTDTQYF.

V is TRBV10-3 and J is TRBJ1-5; D remains ambiguous. The CDR3 contains 14 residues. CDR1 ENHRY and CDR2 SYGVKD come from the germline V gene. Trimming took off 4 bases at V and 6 bases at J, with 13 bases between the two ends. The CDR3 bases are TGTGCCATCAGTGCCAGCCCGTCGGGTCAGCCCCAGCATTTT. Translated, it gives CAISASPSGQPQHF.

The chain links TRBV6-1 to TRBJ2-7; 9 bases line up with TRBD1. Germline V gene sequence: CDR1 MNHNS, CDR2 SASEGT. This CDR3 is built from 17 residues. J gave up 3 bases and V 0 bases, and 9 bases lay outside the gene matches. In DNA, the CDR3 is TGTGCCAGCAGTGAAGCCGACCCCGGACAGGGGAACTACGAGCAGTACTTC. Its protein is CASSEADPGQGNYEQYF.

The gene calls are TRBV5-1 and TRBJ1-4; 8 bases map to TRBD1. Germline V lookup: CDR1 SGHRS, CDR2 YFSETQ. This CDR3 region has 15 residues. V shed 4 bases and J 4 bases; nucleotides not matched to a gene: 6. The DNA of the CDR3 is TGCGCCAGCAGCGATGGGACAGGAGATAATGAAAAACTGTTTTTT. Its protein is CASSDGTGDNEKLFF.

The chain is built from TRBV28 and TRBJ2-3, with TRBD1 matching 9 bases. The CDR3 consists of 16 residues. Germline CDR1 is MDHEN and CDR2 is SYDVKM. V gave up 6 bases and J gave up 3 bases; unmatched junction bases: 10. Here the CDR3 reads CASRLTPGQGTDTQYF. The CDR3 DNA sequence: TGTGCCAGCAGGCTTACCCCGGGACAGGGAACAGATACGCAGTATTTT.

The chain employs TRBV30 and TRBJ2-3; maybe TRBD2 (7 bases). V was trimmed by 0 bases and J by 6 bases, leaving 16 bases between them. The CDR3 loop spans 15 amino acids. Germline V gene lookup returns CDR1 GTSNPN and CDR2 SVGIG (reference sequence). The chain's CDR3 is CAWSVSGGPTDTQYF. In nucleotides, the CDR3 is TGTGCCTGGAGTGTTTCGGGGGGCCCCACGGATACGCAGTATTTT. Variable domain in full (rest from reference TRBV30 and TRBJ2-3): SQTIHQWPATLVQPVGSPLSLECTVEGTSNPNLYWYRQAAGRGLQLLFYSVGIGQISSEVPQNLSASRPQDRQFILSSKKLLLSDSGFYLCAWSVSGGPTDTQYFGPGTRLTVL.

Here the CDR3 reads CASSALYEQYF. The CDR3 nucleotides read TGTGCCAGCAGTGCCCTATACGAGCAGTACTTC. The chain uses TRBV2 and TRBJ2-7; D unresolved. Trimming took off 4 bases at V and 4 bases at J, with 5 bases between the two ends. CDR3 length equals 11 residues. Germline loops: CDR1 SNHLY, CDR2 FYNNEI.

The rearrangement joins TRBV28 to TRBJ2-4; TRBD2 is a possible D gene (7 bases). Trimming stripped 5 bases from V and 6 bases from J, with 29 bases between. Germline CDR1 reads MDHEN; CDR2 reads SYDVKM. CDR3 length: 19 residues. The CDR3 sequence is CASSGRGIRRRADLNIQYF. DNA of the CDR3: TGTGCCAGCAGTGGGAGGGGGATACGGCGGCGGGCCGATCTAAACATTCAGTACTTC.

The V call is TRBV7-9, the J call TRBJ1-1, with D tentatively TRBD1 (6 bases). V was shortened by 6 bases and J by 8 bases, with 13 bases between the two germline ends. Germline CDR1 SEHNR, CDR2 FQNEAQ (reference sequence). The CDR3 contains 12 residues. The CDR3 protein is CASSQGNPEAFF. The CDR3, as DNA: TGTGCCAGCAGTCAGGGGAACCCCGAAGCTTTCTTT.

The chain links TRBV6-6 to TRBJ2-5; 8 bases align to TRBD1. The CDR3 runs to 16 residues. CDR1 is MNHNY, CDR2 SVGAGI, per germline (reference sequence). The J segment lost 4 bases and the V segment lost 0 bases, leaving 7 bases of the junction unmatched. The DNA of the CDR3 is TGTGCCAGCAGTTACTCCGGGGGCAGGGGGCGAGAGACCCAGTACTTC. It translates to CASSYSGGRGRETQYF.

To note about this clone: The same CDR3 also results from other DNA sequences found in this sample. The chain has TRBV11-2 and TRBJ2-3, with 12 bases aligning to TRBD2. The germline CDR1 and CDR2 sequences are SGHAT and FQNNGV. The CDR3 sequence is 15 residues long. Unmatched junction bases numbered 0, after V lost 1 base and J lost 4 bases. CDR3 sequence: CASSLGLAGADTQYF. CDR3 DNA: TGTGCCAGCAGCTTAGGACTAGCGGGAGCAGATACGCAGTATTTT. The full variable domain, completed using reference TRBV11-2 and TRBJ2-3, is EAGVAQSPRYKIIEKRQSVAFWCNPISGHATLYWYQQILGQGPKLLIQFQNNGVVDDSQLPKDRFSAERLKGVDSTLKIQPAKLEDSAVYLCASSLGLAGADTQYFGPGTRLTVL.

The V call is TRBV10-3, the J call TRBJ2-3; TRBD2 matches at 8 bases. V was clipped by 2 bases and J by 2 bases; unmatched bases: 6. CDR1 ENHRY and CDR2 SYGVKD come from the germline V gene. The CDR3 covers 16 residues. CDR3 sequence: CAISEGGLATTDTQYF. The CDR3 DNA reads as TGTGCCATCAGTGAGGGTGGACTAGCTACCACAGATACGCAGTATTTT.

J is TRBJ2-1 and V is TRBV7-8; 13 bases fit TRBD2. V lost 5 bases to trimming and J lost 8 bases; unmatched junction nucleotides: 6. Germline V gives CDR1 SGHVS, CDR2 FQNEAQ. This CDR3 is 15 amino acids long. CDR3 loop: CASSPRTSGSDEQFF. In DNA form, the CDR3 reads TGTGCCAGCAGCCCCCGGACTAGCGGGAGTGATGAGCAGTTCTTC.

This clone appeared once. The rearrangement joins TRBV5-1 to TRBJ2-1; no clear D. The length of the CDR3 is 14 residues. Germline CDR1 SGHRS, CDR2 YFSETQ. Trimming removed 5 bases at V and 8 bases at J, with 17 bases between. Written as DNA, the CDR3 is TGCGCCAGCAGGACCTCTTCGCGGCTGGATGAGCAGTTCTTC. Its translation is CASRTSSRLDEQFF.

As for this clone: This CDR3 is also generated by other DNA sequences in the sample. The rearrangement uses TRBV5-1 and TRBJ2-2, with D perhaps TRBD1 (6 bases). V lost 4 bases to trimming and J lost 0 bases, with 10 bases between them. Germline V CDR1 and CDR2: SGHRS, YFSETQ. The CDR3 length is 15 residues. CDR3 amino acids: CASSPRTANTGELFF. The CDR3 DNA is TGCGCCAGCAGCCCCAGGACAGCGAACACCGGGGAGCTGTTTTTT.

The chain recombines TRBV5-1 with TRBJ2-5; 7 bases match TRBD1. Germline CDR1 is SGHRS and CDR2 is YFSETQ. J was trimmed by 3 bases and V by 2 bases; bases with no gene match: 4. The CDR3 is 14 amino acids. The CDR3 nucleotides are TGCGCCAGCAGCTTCGGACAGGTGGAAGAGACCCAGTACTTC. It specifies CASSFGQVEETQYF.

J is TRBJ2-7 and V is TRBV19; 7 bases fit TRBD1. The V segment lost 5 bases and the J segment 0 bases; nucleotides outside the gene matches: 4. Germline CDR1 and CDR2: LNHDA and SQIVND (reference sequence). The CDR3 totals 14 residues. CDR3 coding DNA: TGTGCCAGTAGTCCCCGGGACAGCTCCTACGAGCAGTACTTC. Encoded protein: CASSPRDSSYEQYF.

This chain links TRBV12-5 with TRBJ2-1; possible D gene TRBD2, 6 bases. The CDR3 is 18 amino acids. Trimming took off 0 bases at V and 3 bases at J, with 18 bases between the two ends. Germline assignment: CDR1 LGHNT and CDR2 FRNRAP. The CDR3 sequence: CASGLVLDGLIDYNEQFF. DNA of the CDR3: TGTGCTAGTGGTTTGGTACTGGACGGACTAATCGACTACAATGAGCAGTTCTTC.

Comment on this clone: One base separates it from a far larger clone, so it is likely a read error. The chain is built from TRBV30 and TRBJ1-2; D remains unclear. The CDR3 runs 13 residues. CDR1 is GTSNPN and CDR2 is SVGIG in the germline V gene (reference sequence). Trimming removed 2 bases at V and 4 bases at J, with 11 bases between. CDR3 residues: CAWSPGLIYGYTF. The DNA for the CDR3 is TGTGCCTGGAGTCCTGGCTTAATCTATGGCTACACCTTC.

The chain links TRBV9 to TRBJ1-1; D is possibly TRBD1 (5 bases). Looked up from germline, CDR1 is SGDLS and CDR2 is YYNGEE. Trimming cost V 3 bases and J 10 bases, with 16 bases left between them. This CDR3 has 13 residues. The CDR3 coding sequence is TGTGCCAGCAGCGGAACGAGGGGTGATCGAGCTTTCTTT. Protein: CASSGTRGDRAFF.

The chain combines TRBV7-2 with TRBJ2-3; D is unresolved. With 0 bases removed from V and 3 bases from J, the gap between germline ends came to 19 bases. The CDR3 runs to 18 residues. The V gene's germline CDR1 is SGHTA and CDR2 FQGNSA. This CDR3 is CASSLAAQSVGGTDTQYF. DNA of the CDR3: TGTGCCAGCAGCTTAGCCGCCCAGAGTGTTGGTGGGACAGATACGCAGTATTTT.

The CDR3 region has the DNA TGCGCCAGCAGTGAGGGCAGATATCAGCCCCAGCATTTT. Translation: CASSEGRYQPQHF. V usage is TRBV10-1 and J usage is TRBJ1-5; D call uncertain. The germline V gene encodes CDR1 WNHNN and CDR2 SYGVQD (reference sequence). The CDR3 totals 13 residues. Deletions cut 2 bases from V and 5 bases from J, with 7 bases between.

The chain employs TRBV4-1 and TRBJ2-1; 10 bases agree with TRBD1. Germline loops: CDR1 MGHRA, CDR2 YSYEKL. V gave up 2 bases and J gave up 1 base; unmatched junction bases: 2. The CDR3 has 16 residues. The CDR3 coding sequence is TGCGCCAGCAGCCAACCGGGACAGGGGTCCTACAATGAGCAGTTCTTC. It specifies CASSQPGQGSYNEQFF.

This clone has a single count. The CDR3 region has the DNA TGTGCCAGCAGCTTGTGGCAGGGGACCCATGGCTACACCTTC. This gives the protein CASSLWQGTHGYTF. V and J are TRBV5-6 and TRBJ1-2, with D possibly matching TRBD1 (6 bases). The CDR3 consists of 14 residues. Germline V gene sequence: CDR1 SGHDT, CDR2 YYEEEE. Trimming shortened V by 1 base and J by 6 bases, and 13 bases separated the two germline ends.

V usage is TRBV18 and J usage is TRBJ1-5, with 9 bases identical to TRBD1. Germline CDR1 is KGHSH and CDR2 is LQKENI. This CDR3 has 16 amino acids. The V gene end was trimmed by 4 bases and the J gene end by 4 bases; junction bases not matched to a gene: 8. The CDR3 sequence is CASSHTGGGGNQPQHF. The CDR3 DNA reads as TGTGCCAGCTCACATACAGGGGGCGGAGGGAATCAGCCCCAGCATTTT. The full variable domain, its missing parts supplied by reference TRBV18 and TRBJ1-5, is NAGVMQNPRHLVRRRGQEARLRCSPMKGHSHVYWYRQLPEEGLKFMVYLQKENIIDESGMPKERFSAEFPKEGPSILRIQQVVRGDSAAYFCASSHTGGGGNQPQHFGDGTRLSIL.